Below are 25 T cell receptor beta chains sequenced from a single sample in a study of blood T cell repertoires in COVID-19. Profiling relied on immunoSEQ multiplex PCR, and the TCRdb table lists in-frame clones only, not all of them. Of approximately 260,000 clones listed, approximately 89% were seen once; the top ten hold about a tenth. Sequenced material: peripheral blood. All receptors derive from a woman aged 70-85 years with COVID-19, enrolled during active disease.

The chain carries TRBV12-5 and TRBJ2-5, with 7 bases identical to TRBD1. Germline trimming cut 4 bases from V and 5 bases from J; bases unmatched to any gene: 1. Germline assignment: CDR1 LGHNT and CDR2 FRNRAP. This CDR3 has 12 amino acids. CDR3 in amino acids: CASGSTGETQYF. The DNA of the CDR3 is TGTGCTAGTGGTTCGACAGGGGAGACCCAGTACTTC.

This clone was observed a few times. The chain carries TRBV19 and TRBJ2-7; D uncertain. Trimming stripped 3 bases from V and 1 base from J, with 10 bases between. This CDR3 has 14 amino acids. Germline lookup yields CDR1 LNHDA and CDR2 SQIVND (reference sequence). The DNA of the CDR3 is TGTGCCAGTAGTATTCCGGGTCAATCCTACGAGCAGTACTTC. The encoded protein is CASSIPGQSYEQYF.

The V and J genes are TRBV4-2 and TRBJ2-7, with a weak D call TRBD2 (5 bases). Trimming shortened V by 0 bases and J by 3 bases, and 21 bases separated the two germline ends. The CDR3 consists of 18 residues. CDR1 is LGHNA, CDR2 YNFKEQ, per germline. CDR3 loop: CASSQDLGGLAVYYEQYF. The CDR3, as DNA: TGTGCCAGCAGCCAAGATTTGGGCGGGCTCGCGGTATACTACGAGCAGTACTTC.

This chain connects TRBV5-8 to TRBJ1-5; 8 bases are a match to TRBD1. Trimming took 3 bases from V and 3 from J; bases not matched to a gene: 2. The CDR3 totals 14 residues. Looked up from germline, CDR1 is SGHTS and CDR2 is YDEGEE. Here the CDR3 DNA reads TGTGCCAGCAGCTGGACAGGGTACAATCAGCCCCAGCATTTT. Amino acids: CASSWTGYNQPQHF. The whole variable domain, remainder taken from reference TRBV5-8 and TRBJ1-5, is EAGVTQSPTHLIKTRGQQATLRCSPISGHTSVYWYQQALGLGLQFLLWYDEGEERNRGNFPPRFSGRQFPNYSSELNVNALELEDSALYLCASSWTGYNQPQHFGDGTRLSIL.

J is TRBJ2-7 and V is TRBV9; a possible D gene is TRBD2 (5 bases). Germline-derived CDR1 and CDR2 are SGDLS and YYNGEE. Trimming pared 0 bases from V and 2 bases from J, leaving 9 bases between. The CDR3 contains 14 residues. The CDR3 reads CASSVASGPYEQYF. CDR3 nucleotides: TGTGCCAGCAGCGTAGCGAGCGGACCCTACGAGCAGTACTTC.

This sequence joins TRBV28 and TRBJ2-1; weak D call: TRBD2 (5 bases). The CDR3 is made up of 14 amino acids. Germline V CDR1 and CDR2: MDHEN, SYDVKM. V was clipped by 3 bases and J by 4 bases, with 10 bases between them. The CDR3 nucleotides read TGTGCCAGCAGTTTCGAGGGAGCTTACAATGAGCAGTTCTTC. Amino acids: CASSFEGAYNEQFF.

This clone was picked up one time. The chain carries TRBV5-1 and TRBJ1-3, with TRBD1 identical over 8 bases. V lost 3 bases and J lost 2; bases outside the gene matches: 16. The CDR3 has 19 amino acids. CDR1 SGHRS and CDR2 YFSETQ come from the germline V gene. The CDR3 region is CASSSDQQGDLLAGNTIYF. In nucleotides, the CDR3 is TGCGCCAGCAGCTCCGACCAACAGGGGGATTTGTTGGCTGGAAACACCATATATTTT.

CDR3 sequence (DNA): TGTGCCTGGAGAAGCTACCTCGAGCAGTACTTC. This codes for CAWRSYLEQYF. This sequence joins TRBV30 and TRBJ2-7; D is undetermined. Trimming took 3 bases from V and 6 from J, leaving 9 bases between them. Germline values: CDR1 GTSNPN, CDR2 SVGIG (reference sequence). CDR3 length: 11 residues.

The V and J genes are TRBV18 and TRBJ2-7; 8 positions agree with TRBD1. The CDR3 loop spans 17 amino acids. Germline CDR1 KGHSH, CDR2 LQKENI. J gave up 4 bases and V 2 bases, and 13 bases lay outside the gene matches. Written as DNA, the CDR3 is TGTGCCAGCTCACCAGTCCCCCCAGGGGGCGATTTTTACGAGCAGTACTTC. Translating it yields CASSPVPPGGDFYEQYF.

The chain employs TRBV18 and TRBJ1-3, with unresolved D. Germline-derived CDR1 and CDR2 are KGHSH and LQKENI. The CDR3 is 15 residues long. Trimming pared 4 bases from V and 0 bases from J, leaving 10 bases between. The CDR3 loop reads CASSLGPNSGNTIYF. CDR3 coding DNA: TGTGCCAGCTCACTGGGCCCGAACTCTGGAAACACCATATATTTT.

To note about this clone: In the same sample, other DNA sequences code for this CDR3. The J gene is TRBJ2-7, the V gene TRBV20-1, with TRBD2 matching over 8 bases. Germline V lookup: CDR1 DFQATT, CDR2 SNEGSKA (reference sequence). The CDR3 spans 11 residues. With V trimmed by 8 bases and J by 6 bases, 6 bases remained unmatched. DNA of the CDR3: TGCAGTACACGACTAGCGTTCGAGCAGTACTTC. This sequence encodes CSTRLAFEQYF.

The chain links TRBV5-5 to TRBJ2-1, with D perhaps matching TRBD2 (6 bases). The CDR3 is 15 residues long. CDR1 is SGHKS, CDR2 YYEKEE, per germline (reference sequence). Trimming left V 2 bases short and J 2 bases short, with 11 bases between. The CDR3 sequence is CASSFSGDPYNEQFF. For the CDR3, the DNA is TGTGCCAGCAGCTTTTCGGGGGACCCCTACAATGAGCAGTTCTTC.

This clone turned up a few times. The chain recombines TRBV30 with TRBJ1-1; D might be TRBD1 (5 bases). Germline values: CDR1 GTSNPN, CDR2 SVGIG (reference sequence). The V and J ends lost 1 base and 1 base respectively, with 25 bases between them. CDR3 length: 19 residues. The CDR3 DNA is TGTGCCTGGAGTGAACCCACAATCCTTCGGACAATGTGGAACACTGAAGCTTTCTTT. Translated, it gives CAWSEPTILRTMWNTEAFF.

The rearrangement joins TRBV5-4 to TRBJ2-7; possibly TRBD2 for D (6 bases). With 0 bases removed from V and 6 bases from J, the gap between germline ends came to 10 bases. Germline V lookup: CDR1 SGHNT, CDR2 YYREEE (reference sequence). The CDR3 spans 13 residues. The CDR3 protein is CASSLGSGVEQYF. CDR3 coding DNA: TGTGCCAGCAGCTTGGGGTCGGGGGTCGAGCAGTACTTC.

The chain uses TRBV7-9 and TRBJ1-2; no clear D gene. V lost 1 base and J lost 1, with 7 bases in between. The CDR3 totals 14 residues. Germline V gene data show CDR1 as SEHNR and CDR2 as FQNEAQ (reference sequence). CDR3 residues: CASSLVSVNYGYTF. The CDR3 DNA sequence: TGTGCCAGCAGCTTAGTTTCAGTTAACTATGGCTACACCTTC.

The chain couples TRBV11-3 to TRBJ1-2; D is perhaps TRBD1 (5 bases). This CDR3 spans 17 amino acids. Germline V gives CDR1 SGHNT, CDR2 YENEEA. The V end was cut by 1 base, the J end by 0 bases, with 15 bases between. For the CDR3, the DNA is TGTGCCAGCAGCTTAGCCTCAGTCGGGGGTTCTAACTATGGCTACACCTTC. This codes for CASSLASVGGSNYGYTF.

This chain uses TRBV7-2 with TRBJ1-3; D gene ambiguous. CDR3 size: 13 residues. V was shortened by 1 base and J by 12 bases, with 13 bases between the two germline ends. Germline CDR1 SGHTA, CDR2 FQGNSA. The CDR3 is CASSLGSREVIYF. The CDR3 bases are TGTGCCAGCAGCTTAGGAAGTAGGGAGGTCATATATTTT. The full variable domain, with the rest looked up from reference TRBV7-2 and TRBJ1-3, is GAGVSQSPSNKVTEKGKDVELRCDPISGHTALYWYRQSLGQGLEFLIYFQGNSAPDKSGLPSDRFSAERTGGSVSTLTIQRTQQEDSAVYLCASSLGSREVIYFGEGSWLTVV.

This chain joins TRBV5-6 and TRBJ1-4; 7 bases line up with TRBD1. This CDR3 has 16 residues. Germline V CDR1 and CDR2: SGHDT, YYEEEE. V shed 1 base and J 9 bases; nucleotides not matched to a gene: 12. CDR3 amino acids: CASSLRPGTVLQKLFF. The CDR3 DNA follows: TGTGCCAGCAGCTTGAGGCCAGGGACAGTCCTCCAAAAACTGTTTTTT.

V is TRBV9 and J is TRBJ2-1; 11 bases line up with TRBD2. This CDR3 comprises 17 residues. The V gene end was trimmed by 3 bases and the J gene end by 5 bases; junction bases not matched to a gene: 10. Germline assignment: CDR1 SGDLS and CDR2 YYNGEE. Here the CDR3 DNA reads TGTGCCAGCAGCGCCCAACTAGCGGGGGTTGGTCACAATGAGCAGTTCTTC. Residues: CASSAQLAGVGHNEQFF. Using reference TRBV9 and TRBJ2-1 for the parts outside the CDR3, the full variable domain is DSGVTQTPKHLITATGQRVTLRCSPRSGDLSVYWYQQSLDQGLQFLIQYYNGEERAKGNILERFSAQQFPDLHSELNLSSLELGDSALYFCASSAQLAGVGHNEQFFGPGTRLTVL.

CDR3 in amino acids: CAISAPSGSLTLSEQFF. The CDR3 nucleotides read TGTGCCATCAGTGCCCCTAGCGGGAGCTTAACGTTGAGTGAGCAGTTCTTC. The chain carries TRBV10-3 and TRBJ2-1; 10 nucleotides match TRBD2. V dropped 4 bases and J dropped 9; count of bases not matched to a gene: 15. CDR3 size: 17 residues. Germline CDR1 ENHRY, CDR2 SYGVKD.

This clone was picked up a small number of times. The chain combines TRBV11-1 with TRBJ2-7; TRBD1 matches at 7 bases. Trimming removed 5 bases from V and 4 bases from J; junction bases left unmatched: 14. The CDR3 is 16 amino acids. Germline CDR1 reads SGHAT; CDR2 reads FQDESV (reference sequence). The CDR3 here is CASSAGRDSVNYEQYF. CDR3 nucleotide sequence: TGTGCCAGCAGCGCAGGACGGGACAGCGTGAATTACGAGCAGTACTTC.

The V and J genes are TRBV2 and TRBJ2-2; 7 bases map to TRBD2. This CDR3 has 16 amino acids. V dropped 5 bases and J dropped 2; count of bases not matched to a gene: 8. Germline lookup yields CDR1 SNHLY and CDR2 FYNNEI. The CDR3 coding sequence is TGTGCCAGCAGTCCCTCCGGGACTACCAACACCGGGGAGCTGTTTTTT. It codes for CASSPSGTTNTGELFF.

This chain links TRBV24-1 with TRBJ2-1; possible D gene TRBD2, 6 bases. The CDR3 spans 17 residues. V dropped 3 bases and J dropped 7 bases, with 21 bases sitting between them. Looked up from germline, CDR1 is KGHDR and CDR2 is SFDVKD. For the CDR3, the DNA is TGTGCCACCAGTGATCCCCACGGGGTTGAACGGGGGAATGAGCAGTTCTTC. Its protein is CATSDPHGVERGNEQFF.

The chain joins TRBV30 to TRBJ1-5; 9 nucleotides agree with TRBD1. Per the germline V gene, CDR1 is GTSNPN and CDR2 is SVGIG (reference sequence). The V segment lost 0 bases and the J segment 5 bases; nucleotides outside the gene matches: 8. The length of the CDR3 is 16 residues. CDR3 bases: TGTGCCTGGAGTGTAGCGACAGGGGGGCTCTATCAGCCCCAGCATTTT. Its protein is CAWSVATGGLYQPQHF.

The chain is built from TRBV9 and TRBJ2-2, with 11 bases identical to TRBD2. Germline V gives CDR1 SGDLS, CDR2 YYNGEE. The trim removed 0 bases at V and 15 bases at J, leaving 4 bases unmatched. The length of the CDR3 is 13 residues. Here the CDR3 DNA reads TGTGCCAGCAGCGTAGTAGCGGGAGGGCCAGTGTTTTTT. Encoded protein: CASSVVAGGPVFF.